The 26 T cell receptor beta chains presented below share a single source sample, sequenced in a study of T cells in Graves' hyperthyroidism and ophthalmopathy. TCR beta CDR3 regions were amplified from RNA transcripts. When the TCR CDR3 underwent first-round RT-PCR, the HTBI primer set was used. MiXCR was run by TCRdb on the multiplex PCR reads, yielding one entry per CDR3 protein. The repertoire includes about 200,000 distinct CDR3 sequences, less than 20% of them detected once, and around 52% sits in the top ten. Input material: blood. The source of these receptors is a woman aged 45-60 years with Graves' hyperthyroidism.

This clonotype was detected many times. The chain carries TRBV30 and TRBJ2-6; 9 nucleotides align to TRBD2. Looked up from germline, CDR1 is GTSNPN and CDR2 is SVGIG (reference sequence). The junction had 1 base not matched to a gene; V was cut back by 1 base and J by 0 bases. The CDR3 runs 16 residues. This chain's CDR3 is CAWSGLAVSGANVLTF. The CDR3 bases are TGTGCCTGGAGTGGACTAGCGGTCTCTGGGGCCAACGTCCTGACTTTC.

The chain combines TRBV20-1 with TRBJ1-4; tentatively, D is TRBD1 (5 bases). CDR3 length: 13 residues. V was shortened by 3 bases and J by 6 bases, with 11 bases between the two germline ends. CDR1 and CDR2 (germline): DFQATT, SNEGSKA (reference sequence). The CDR3 DNA reads TGCAGTGCTAGGGGGAGAGGGGATGAAAAACTGTTTTTT. Translation gives CSARGRGDEKLFF.

The chain recombines TRBV6-1 with TRBJ2-3, with D hard to call. The V gene's germline CDR1 is MNHNS and CDR2 SASEGT. V shed 10 bases and J shed 0 bases, with 11 bases lying between them. CDR3 size: 13 residues. The CDR3 here is CATHYSSTDTQYF. CDR3 DNA: TGTGCCACCCATTATTCTAGCACAGATACGCAGTATTTT.

This clonotype was detected only a few times. The chain employs TRBV6-1 and TRBJ2-1; 11 nucleotides line up with TRBD1. The ends lost 6 bases at V and 2 bases at J; junction bases unmatched: 0. This CDR3 region has 14 residues. Germline V gene lookup returns CDR1 MNHNS and CDR2 SASEGT. The CDR3 region has the DNA TGTGCCAGCAGGGACAGGGGGCCCTACAATGAGCAGTTCTTC. Translating it yields CASRDRGPYNEQFF.

This clonotype turned up a few times. The CDR3 is CASRTGGHFVRPNTGELFF. The CDR3, as DNA: TGTGCCAGCAGAACAGGCGGGCATTTCGTTCGCCCTAACACCGGGGAGCTGTTTTTT. This chain joins TRBV12-3 or TRBV12-4 and TRBJ2-2; the D call may be TRBD1 or TRBD2 (5 bases each). V lost 6 bases, J lost 2 bases, and 25 bases lay in between. The CDR3 loop spans 19 amino acids.

The CDR3 coding sequence is TGTGCCAGCACGGCCGGGGGCTCCTATAATTCACCCCTCCACTTT. The encoded protein is CASTAGGSYNSPLHF. This sequence joins TRBV12-3 or TRBV12-4 and TRBJ1-6, with D perhaps TRBD1 (5 bases). The germline V and J ends were trimmed by 7 bases and 0 bases, with 10 bases remaining between them. This CDR3 is 15 amino acids long.

The V call is TRBV30, the J call TRBJ1-5; 9 bases align to TRBD1. V gave up 5 bases and J gave up 4 bases; unmatched junction bases: 6. This CDR3 comprises 14 residues. CDR1 is GTSNPN and CDR2 is SVGIG in the germline V gene (reference sequence). For the CDR3, the DNA is TGTGCCTGGTCAACAGGGGGCCCTAATCAGCCCCAGCATTTT. Translated: CAWSTGGPNQPQHF.

This clonotype was detected ten times or more. DNA for the CDR3: TGTGCCAGCAGTTACCGGCAGGGGACGGTTATGAGATTTGAAGCTTTCTTT. Its protein is CASSYRQGTVMRFEAFF. The chain employs TRBV6-5 and TRBJ1-1; D is possibly TRBD1 (6 bases). V was pared by 2 bases and J by 7 bases, with 23 bases between. Germline-derived CDR1 and CDR2 are MNHEY and SVGAGI. CDR3 length equals 17 residues.

This clonotype has more than one count but fewer than ten. The chain combines TRBV5-1 with TRBJ2-1; unclear D gene. Germline assignment: CDR1 SGHRS and CDR2 YFSETQ. CDR3 length: 14 residues. Trimming pared 0 bases from V and 8 bases from J, leaving 12 bases between. Here the CDR3 DNA reads TGCGCCAGCAGCTTGGCCGAGAGTACCGATGAGCAGTTCTTC. Its translation: CASSLAESTDEQFF.

This clonotype occurred a few times. This chain joins TRBV7-9 and TRBJ1-2; no clear D gene. The germline V and J ends were trimmed by 0 bases and 0 bases, with 14 bases remaining between them. The CDR3 has 17 residues. Germline values: CDR1 SEHNR, CDR2 FQNEAQ (reference sequence). CDR3 sequence reads: CASSLALEALPNYGYTF. In DNA, the CDR3 is TGTGCCAGCAGCTTAGCCTTGGAGGCCTTACCTAACTATGGCTACACCTTC. The full variable domain, rest sourced from reference TRBV7-9 and TRBJ1-2, is DTGVSQNPRHKITKRGQNVTFRCDPISEHNRLYWYRQTLGQGPEFLTYFQNEAQLEKSRLLSDRFSAERPKGSFSTLEIQRTEQGDSAMYLCASSLALEALPNYGYTFGSGTRLTVV.

This clonotype came up many times. V gene TRBV7-9 combines with J gene TRBJ2-1, with TRBD2 matching 9 bases. The CDR3 has 15 residues. V lost 5 bases, J lost 3 bases, and 5 bases stayed unmatched. CDR1 and CDR2 (germline): SEHNR, FQNEAQ (reference sequence). CDR3 region: CASSGRTSDYNEQFF. The CDR3 bases are TGTGCCAGCAGCGGACGGACTAGCGACTACAATGAGCAGTTCTTC.

This clonotype has at least ten counts. The chain couples TRBV30 to TRBJ1-6; D remains unclear. With 6 bases removed from V and 10 bases from J, the gap between germline ends came to 16 bases. The CDR3 contains 13 residues. Germline CDR1 and CDR2: GTSNPN and SVGIG (reference sequence). The CDR3 sequence: CACGKEAESPLHF. The DNA for the CDR3 is TGTGCCTGTGGTAAGGAGGCGGAATCACCCCTCCACTTT. The full variable domain, with the rest looked up from reference TRBV30 and TRBJ1-6, is SQTIHQWPATLVQPVGSPLSLECTVEGTSNPNLYWYRQAAGRGLQLLFYSVGIGQISSEVPQNLSASRPQDRQFILSSKKLLLSDSGFYLCACGKEAESPLHFGNGTRLTVT.

A word on this clonotype: A single base separates this from a much larger clone, so it may be a read error. This chain links TRBV5-5 with TRBJ2-2; D uncertain. This CDR3 is 13 amino acids long. CDR1 is SGHKS and CDR2 is YYEKEE in the germline V gene (reference sequence). CDR3 protein: CTSSLVPEGELFF. The CDR3 bases are TGTACCAGCAGCTTGGTCCCCGAGGGGGAGCTGTTTTTT.

The gene calls are TRBV7-3 and TRBJ2-7; no reliable D call. CDR3 size: 14 residues. V was shortened by 2 bases and J by 0 bases, with 8 bases between the two germline ends. Germline V gene lookup returns CDR1 SGHTA and CDR2 FQGTGA. The CDR3 is CASSLEGSSYEQYF. CDR3 in DNA: TGTGCCAGCAGCTTAGAAGGGTCCTCCTACGAGCAGTACTTC.

This clonotype was recorded a few times. A much larger clone sits a single nucleotide away, making a read error possible. V is TRBV12-3 or TRBV12-4 and J is TRBJ2-3; either TRBD1 or TRBD2 may supply D (5 bases each). V lost 6 bases, J lost 3 bases, and 22 bases lay in between. This CDR3 has 17 amino acids. The CDR3 is CASSPDWGRQHTDTQYF. The CDR3 DNA reads as TGTGCCAGCAGCCCTGACTGGGGGAGACAACATACAGATACGCAGTATTTT.

This clonotype was seen repeatedly, ten times or more. The chain has TRBV9 and TRBJ1-4; 11 nucleotides align to TRBD1. Germline CDR1 and CDR2: SGDLS and YYNGEE. The CDR3 contains 19 residues. The junction had 12 bases not matched to a gene; V was cut back by 0 bases and J by 5 bases. CDR3 in DNA: TGTGCCAGCAGCGTAGTCCGCCGGGACAGGGGGAGGTCGAATGAAAAACTGTTTTTT. This codes for CASSVVRRDRGRSNEKLFF.

This clonotype has more than one count but fewer than ten. This CDR3 reads CASSRAGQLNYGYTF. The CDR3 DNA reads TGTGCCAGCAGTCGGGCGGGACAGTTAAACTATGGCTACACCTTC. V usage is TRBV12-3 or TRBV12-4 and J usage is TRBJ1-2; TRBD1 agrees at 7 bases. The CDR3 is made up of 15 amino acids. The trim removed 5 bases at V and 2 bases at J, leaving 8 bases unmatched.

Points on this clonotype: Relative to the germline gene, one junction end is altered; a read error may explain this. The chain couples TRBV29-1 to TRBJ1-2; weak D call: TRBD1 (5 bases). CDR1 is SQVTM and CDR2 is ANQGSEA in the germline V gene. This CDR3 spans 15 amino acids. CDR3 sequence reads: CIVELLGVGDYGYTF. DNA of the CDR3: TGCATCGTTGAATTGTTGGGGGTAGGGGACTATGGCTACACCTTC.

Only a few counts were recorded for this clonotype. The V gene is TRBV6-1, the J gene TRBJ2-1, with 11 bases matching TRBD2. The trim removed 5 bases at V and 10 bases at J, leaving 13 bases unmatched. CDR3 length: 16 residues. Germline CDR1 MNHNS, CDR2 SASEGT. The CDR3 coding sequence is TGTGCCAGCAGTTCCAGTGGACTAGCGGGTGGGAGGGAGCAGTTCTTC. It codes for CASSSSGLAGGREQFF.

This clonotype was recorded a few times. The genes are TRBV20-1 and TRBJ2-7; D assignment may be TRBD1 or TRBD2 (5 bases each). CDR3 length: 14 amino acids. Looked up from germline, CDR1 is DFQATT and CDR2 is SNEGSKA (reference sequence). Trimming removed 3 bases at V and 2 bases at J, with 14 bases between. The CDR3 reads CSASLGTTPYEQYF. DNA for the CDR3: TGCAGTGCTAGCCTCGGGACCACCCCCTACGAGCAGTACTTC.

The chain links TRBV5-8 to TRBJ1-6; the D gene is possibly TRBD1 (6 bases). CDR3 size: 16 residues. The V gene's germline CDR1 is SGHTS and CDR2 YDEGEE. Trimming pared 4 bases from V and 7 bases from J, leaving 18 bases between. CDR3 protein: CASSHRPDSRNSPLHF. The CDR3 DNA is TGTGCCAGCAGCCATCGGCCGGACAGTAGGAATTCACCCCTCCACTTT.

This clonotype was detected only a few times. The rearrangement joins TRBV12-5 to TRBJ2-1; D may be TRBD2 (5 bases). The CDR3 is made up of 15 amino acids. Trimming stripped 1 base from V and 3 bases from J, with 10 bases between. Germline-derived CDR1 and CDR2 are LGHNT and FRNRAP. The CDR3: CASGLGTFLYNEQFF. Here the CDR3 DNA reads TGTGCTAGTGGTTTGGGGACTTTCCTCTACAATGAGCAGTTCTTC.

The J gene is TRBJ2-7, the V gene TRBV11-2; TRBD1 matches 7 bases. V gave up 2 bases and J gave up 0 bases; unmatched junction bases: 4. CDR1 SGHAT and CDR2 FQNNGV come from the germline V gene. CDR3 length: 15 amino acids. This CDR3 reads CASSLQGQSSYEQYF. The CDR3 DNA is TGTGCCAGCAGCTTACAGGGACAGTCCTCCTACGAGCAGTACTTC.

This clonotype was recorded a few times. The chain uses TRBV29-1 and TRBJ2-6; D uncertain. This CDR3 has 14 amino acids. Germline CDR1 and CDR2: SQVTM and ANQGSEA. The V and J ends lost 4 bases and 1 base respectively, with 8 bases between them. The CDR3 protein is CSVAVGSGANVLTF. The CDR3 coding sequence is TGCAGCGTTGCTGTGGGTTCTGGGGCCAACGTCCTGACTTTC.

The gene calls are TRBV5-1 and TRBJ2-7; D is possibly TRBD1 (5 bases). This CDR3 region has 14 residues. Germline CDR1 is SGHRS and CDR2 is YFSETQ. V dropped 4 bases and J dropped 5 bases, with 16 bases sitting between them. CDR3 sequence reads: CASSDQGYLNEQYF. The DNA of the CDR3 is TGCGCCAGCAGCGATCAGGGCTACCTCAACGAGCAGTACTTC.

This clonotype appeared many times. The gene calls are TRBV30 and TRBJ1-2; the match to TRBD1 covers 7 bases. Germline V gene data show CDR1 as GTSNPN and CDR2 as SVGIG (reference sequence). Trimming removed 0 bases from V and 7 bases from J; junction bases left unmatched: 11. The CDR3 has 15 amino acids. The CDR3 loop reads CAWSVTAGGTSGYTF. CDR3 in DNA: TGTGCCTGGAGTGTAACGGCAGGGGGAACCTCTGGCTACACCTTC.